This T cell receptor (beta chain) stems from a study of graft-versus-host responses after intestinal transplantation. Study in general: Recipients were given multivisceral, liver-intestinal, or isolated intestinal transplants.

Sequenced by immunoSEQ multiplex PCR; TCRdb stores in-frame clones only, minus some. The sample includes 25,000 to 30,000 clones, approximately 93% of them seen just once. The CDR3 runs 13 residues. V dropped 8 bases and J dropped 5 bases, with 19 bases sitting between them. The germline gives CDR1 GTSNPN, CDR2 SVGIG (reference sequence). Study-wide results and limits: The study found high graft-versus-host to host-versus-graft clonal ratios in allografts of patients with graft-donor T cell macrochimerism. Some GvH clones were seen earlier in gut or blood, suggesting intestinal origin. Early declines in HvG clones that occurred post-transplant were associated with peak circulating GvH clone levels.

As regards this clone: What it binds is unknown.

The material sequenced was PBMCs, taken approximately 66 days after intestinal transplant. J is TRBJ2-7 and V is TRBV30; D is possibly TRBD2 (5 bases). The sequence came from a human patient who received an intestinal transplant, so some T cells may come from the graft donor. The CDR3 region is CAEQRRGGDEQYF. CDR3 in DNA: TGTGCCGAACAACGCCGGGGTGGCGACGAGCAGTACTTC.